The entry below describes one TCR beta chain. What it recognizes is unknown. These data are taken from a study of T cell responses to AZD1222 COVID-19 vaccine. At the level of the study: Analyses pooled second doses at about 4 or about 12 weeks.

The CDR3 extends over 13 amino acids. V dropped 4 bases and J dropped 3 bases, with 10 bases sitting between them. The germline V gene has CDR1 SGHDT and CDR2 YYEEEE. The repertoire was sequenced with immunoSEQ multiplex PCR; TCRdb's copy has only in-frame clones and lacks some. The sample includes about 110,000 clones, about 85% of them seen just once. General study points: Unmutated variant regions reportedly attract nearly half of all spike-specific TCRs. Increases in Spike-specific TCR breadth and depth were seen after two AZD1222 doses. Females made up more of the donors, who were largely white British, and clonal diversity may have come out too low.

The material was peripheral blood, obtained on day 0 of AZD1222 vaccination. The clonotype was recovered from an adult in good health. The chain is built from TRBV5-6 and TRBJ1-2; D call uncertain. This chain's CDR3 is CASSVPDDYGYTF. In DNA, the CDR3 is TGTGCCAGCAGCGTCCCAGACGACTATGGCTACACCTTC.